Shown below are 21 T cell receptor beta chains from a single sample sequenced in a study of blood T cell repertoires in COVID-19. The repertoire was sequenced with immunoSEQ multiplex PCR; TCRdb's copy has only in-frame clones and lacks some. The table shows hundreds of thousands of clones, with approximately 90% occurring only once. The sample taken for sequencing was peripheral blood. The origin of the receptors is a woman aged 60 to 75 with acute or convalescent COVID-19.

The CDR3 coding sequence is TGTGCCAGCAGCTTTTTAACTGGAAACACCATATATTTT. Protein sequence: CASSFLTGNTIYF. The chain joins TRBV7-9 to TRBJ1-3; D gene uncertain. From germline, CDR1 is SEHNR and CDR2 FQNEAQ (reference sequence). The CDR3 is 13 residues long. Trimming took 3 bases from V and 2 from J, leaving 5 bases between them.

The chain joins TRBV25-1 to TRBJ2-1; weak D call: TRBD1 (5 bases). The CDR3 contains 14 residues. V lost 5 bases to trimming and J lost 5 bases, with 13 bases between them. The germline gives CDR1 MGHDK, CDR2 SYGVNS. The CDR3 reads CASSPPFRDNEQFF. CDR3 nucleotides: TGTGCCAGCAGTCCTCCGTTCAGGGACAATGAGCAGTTCTTC.

The chain carries TRBV28 and TRBJ1-5; D is perhaps TRBD1 (6 bases). Trimming took 0 bases from V and 0 from J, leaving 12 bases between them. There are 17 residues in the CDR3. The V gene's germline CDR1 is MDHEN and CDR2 SYDVKM. Here the CDR3 reads CASSLWGAYDSNQPQHF. The CDR3, as DNA: TGTGCCAGCAGTTTATGGGGGGCCTACGATAGCAATCAGCCCCAGCATTTT.

This rearrangement joins TRBV3-1 (or the pseudogene TRBV3-2) to TRBJ2-7, with D perhaps matching TRBD1 (5 bases). The ends were cut back, 4 bases at V and 2 bases at J, with 12 bases in the middle. This CDR3 is built from 14 residues. Germline CDR1 LGHDT, CDR2 YNNKEL (reference sequence). As DNA, the CDR3 is TGTGCCAGCAGCCTAACGACAGCCACCTACGAGCAGTACTTC. As protein: CASSLTTATYEQYF.

J is TRBJ1-5 and V is TRBV7-9; D unclear. Per the germline V gene, CDR1 is SEHNR and CDR2 is FQNEAQ (reference sequence). CDR3 length: 14 amino acids. Between the trimmed V and J ends, which lost 4 bases and 4 bases, there was a span of 11 bases. The CDR3 spells CASSSTTGNQPQHF. The CDR3 coding sequence is TGTGCCAGCAGCTCTACTACGGGGAATCAGCCCCAGCATTTT.

This clone was seen a single time. This sequence joins TRBV5-1 and TRBJ2-6; no definite D call. This CDR3 comprises 15 residues. Trimming removed 2 bases at V and 0 bases at J, with 6 bases between. Germline CDR1 and CDR2: SGHRS and YFSETQ. The CDR3 reads CASSLYFSGANVLTF. The CDR3 bases are TGCGCCAGCAGCTTATATTTCTCTGGGGCCAACGTCCTGACTTTC.

The V call is TRBV4-1, the J call TRBJ1-6; D gene unclear. Germline-derived CDR1 and CDR2 are MGHRA and YSYEKL. There are 16 residues in the CDR3. Trimming took 0 bases from V and 7 from J, leaving 13 bases between them. The CDR3, as DNA: TGCGCCAGCAGCCAAGAGGGGAGGGTGAGGAATTCACCCCTCCACTTT. This translates into CASSQEGRVRNSPLHF.

The chain combines TRBV18 with TRBJ2-7; TRBD1 is a possible D gene (5 bases). CDR3 length: 17 residues. V lost 4 bases to trimming and J lost 1 base, with 20 bases between them. Germline-derived CDR1 and CDR2 are KGHSH and LQKENI. CDR3 nucleotides: TGTGCCAGCTCACTCGGACGGAAGGGGTCCCCGTCCTACGAGCAGTACTTC. This codes for CASSLGRKGSPSYEQYF.

The genes are TRBV6-2 or TRBV6-3 and TRBJ2-7; weak D call: TRBD1 (5 bases). Germline V gene lookup returns CDR1 MNHEY and CDR2 SVGEGT. Trimming removed 4 bases from V and 2 bases from J, with 9 bases in between. The CDR3 extends over 13 amino acids. The CDR3 reads CASSWGSAYEQYF. For the CDR3, the DNA is TGTGCCAGCAGTTGGGGCTCAGCCTACGAGCAGTACTTC.

J is TRBJ1-2 and V is TRBV28; 7 bases are shared with TRBD1. Trimming took 5 bases from V and 5 from J; bases not matched to a gene: 14. Germline V lookup: CDR1 MDHEN, CDR2 SYDVKM. The CDR3 totals 16 residues. This CDR3 reads CASSPYHLGTVYGYTF. Written as DNA, the CDR3 is TGTGCCAGCAGTCCGTATCACCTCGGGACAGTTTATGGCTACACCTTC.

The CDR3 bases are TGTGCCAGCAGTTGGCGCGGGGCCCCATCGGCCAAAAACATTCAGTACTTC. Its translation: CASSWRGAPSAKNIQYF. V usage is TRBV6-2 or TRBV6-3 and J usage is TRBJ2-4, with D tentatively TRBD2 (6 bases). Between the trimmed V and J ends, which lost 4 bases and 1 base, there was a span of 17 bases. The CDR3 totals 17 residues. Germline V gives CDR1 MNHEY, CDR2 SVGEGT.

The chain couples TRBV7-2 to TRBJ2-1; 8 nucleotides line up with TRBD2. CDR1 and CDR2 (germline): SGHTA, FQGNSA. With 2 bases clipped from V and 3 bases from J, the junction kept 3 bases outside the gene matches. CDR3 length: 15 residues. CDR3 in amino acids: CASSLLRGVYNEQFF. The CDR3 region has the DNA TGTGCCAGCAGCTTATTGCGGGGGGTCTACAATGAGCAGTTCTTC.

The V and J genes are TRBV30 and TRBJ2-3; 13 nucleotides align to TRBD2. The germline gives CDR1 GTSNPN, CDR2 SVGIG (reference sequence). The ends lost 5 bases at V and 13 bases at J; junction bases unmatched: 12. The CDR3 is 14 residues long. The CDR3 is CAWRTPGTSGNEYF. The CDR3 nucleotides read TGTGCCTGGCGGACACCCGGGACTAGCGGGAACGAGTATTTT.

The CDR3 nucleotides read TGTGCCAGCAGTTACGGTCCTGCGTGGGAGCAGTACTTC. Protein: CASSYGPAWEQYF. The genes are TRBV6-5 and TRBJ2-7; D is undetermined. The CDR3 length is 13 residues. Trimming stripped 2 bases from V and 7 bases from J, with 12 bases between. Per germline, CDR1 MNHEY and CDR2 SVGAGI.

The CDR3 DNA reads TGTGCCAGCAGCCTCGGACAGCCTAATCAGCCCCAGCATTTT. Amino acid sequence: CASSLGQPNQPQHF. The rearrangement links TRBV27 to TRBJ1-5, with D perhaps TRBD1 (6 bases). CDR3 length: 14 residues. Trimming removed 6 bases at V and 4 bases at J, with 13 bases between. The germline CDR1 and CDR2 sequences are MNHEY and SMNVEV (reference sequence).

The chain has TRBV7-8 and TRBJ2-7, with TRBD1 matching over 10 bases. With 5 bases clipped from V and 7 bases from J, the junction kept 5 bases outside the gene matches. The CDR3 sequence is 13 residues long. The germline CDR1 and CDR2 sequences are SGHVS and FQNEAQ. DNA of the CDR3: TGTGCCAGCAGCGGGACAGGGGATCGGGAGCAGTACTTC. This translates into CASSGTGDREQYF.

This clone was detected a few times. The chain uses TRBV19 and TRBJ2-2; D is unclear. V was shortened by 7 bases and J by 2 bases, with 14 bases between the two germline ends. The CDR3 contains 15 residues. In germline, CDR1 is LNHDA, CDR2 SQIVND (reference sequence). The CDR3 sequence: CASTFGLLNTGELFF. In DNA form, the CDR3 reads TGTGCCAGTACCTTCGGTCTTCTAAACACCGGGGAGCTGTTTTTT.

This chain links TRBV2 with TRBJ1-2; a possible D gene is TRBD1 (5 bases). Per the germline V gene, CDR1 is SNHLY and CDR2 is FYNNEI. V lost 6 bases and J lost 6, with 11 bases in between. CDR3 length: 12 residues. CDR3 nucleotides: TGTGCCAGCAGGGGACTTTGGGATGGCTACACCTTC. It specifies CASRGLWDGYTF. Complete variable domain (other parts from reference TRBV2 and TRBJ1-2): EPEVTQTPSHQVTQMGQEVILRCVPISNHLYFYWYRQILGQKVEFLVSFYNNEISEKSEIFDDQFSVERPDGSNFTLKIRSTKLEDSAMYFCASRGLWDGYTFGSGTRLTVV.

V is TRBV6-5 and J is TRBJ2-4, with a tentative D call TRBD2 (6 bases). The germline V and J ends were trimmed by 5 bases and 0 bases, with 11 bases remaining between them. This CDR3 has 15 residues. Germline CDR1 MNHEY, CDR2 SVGAGI. In DNA form, the CDR3 reads TGTGCCAGCAGTAAGACGGGACTAGCCAAAAACATTCAGTACTTC. Protein: CASSKTGLAKNIQYF.

This chain joins TRBV7-6 and TRBJ2-2, with 11 nucleotides matching TRBD1. Trimming removed 3 bases from V and 2 bases from J; junction bases left unmatched: 8. Germline V gives CDR1 SGHVS, CDR2 FNYEAQ. CDR3 length: 18 residues. CDR3 nucleotide sequence: TGTGCCAGCAGCTTTCTAGAGGACAGGGGGCTTAACACCGGGGAGCTGTTTTTT. It encodes CASSFLEDRGLNTGELFF. The whole variable domain, remainder taken from reference TRBV7-6 and TRBJ2-2, is GAGVSQSPRYKVTKRGQDVALRCDPISGHVSLYWYRQALGQGPEFLTYFNYEAQQDKSGLPNDRFSAERPEGSISTLTIQRTEQRDSAMYRCASSFLEDRGLNTGELFFGEGSRLTVL.

The chain uses TRBV7-9 and TRBJ1-1; 8 nucleotides agree with TRBD1. CDR3 length: 14 amino acids. Germline CDR1 and CDR2: SEHNR and FQNEAQ (reference sequence). Losses at the gene ends were 6 bases for V and 9 bases for J; bases not matched to a gene: 12. The CDR3 spells CASRPGGQGRQAFF. The CDR3, as DNA: TGTGCCAGCAGACCCGGCGGACAGGGTCGTCAAGCTTTCTTT.